The 18 T cell receptor beta chains in this list originate from one sample, sequenced in a study of T cell changes during pregnancy in multiple sclerosis. Only in-frame clones appear in the TCRdb table, and some are missing; sequencing was by immunoSEQ multiplex PCR. Among around 68,000 clones listed, 91% were seen once. The sequences come from peripheral blood, collected after pregnancy. These receptors originate from a female donor in good health, enrolled as a control in a pregnancy study.

With respect to this clone: The junction does not match germline at one end; this may be a read error. J is TRBJ2-3 and V is TRBV27; TRBD2 is a possible D gene (6 bases). This CDR3 contains 15 residues. Germline V CDR1 and CDR2: MNHEY, SMNVEV (reference sequence). The CDR3 DNA is TGTGCCAGCAGTCTATCTCTGTCGGGGGTAGATACGCAGTATTTT. It specifies CASSLSLSGVDTQYF.

The chain couples TRBV9 to TRBJ1-2; TRBD1 aligns across 7 bases. After removal of 0 bases from V and 4 bases from J, the junction contained 0 bases not matched to a gene. Per germline, CDR1 SGDLS and CDR2 YYNGEE. The CDR3 is 13 amino acids. The CDR3: CASSVGDSYGYTF. CDR3 nucleotide sequence: TGTGCCAGCAGCGTAGGGGACAGCTATGGCTACACCTTC. Filled out from reference TRBV9 and TRBJ1-2, the complete variable domain reads DSGVTQTPKHLITATGQRVTLRCSPRSGDLSVYWYQQSLDQGLQFLIQYYNGEERAKGNILERFSAQQFPDLHSELNLSSLELGDSALYFCASSVGDSYGYTFGSGTRLTVV.

The chain uses TRBV6-1 and TRBJ1-4, with 8 bases identical to TRBD1. V shed 4 bases and J 6 bases; nucleotides not matched to a gene: 10. The germline CDR1 and CDR2 sequences are MNHNS and SASEGT. The CDR3 contains 16 residues. CDR3 region: CASSVGRGRIDEKLFF. The CDR3 region has the DNA TGTGCCAGCAGTGTAGGCAGGGGGCGGATTGATGAAAAACTGTTTTTT.

The rearrangement uses TRBV7-2 and TRBJ1-2, with 8 bases aligning to TRBD1. This CDR3 is 17 amino acids long. Germline loops: CDR1 SGHTA, CDR2 FQGNSA. The V segment lost 3 bases and the J segment 3 bases; nucleotides outside the gene matches: 12. The CDR3 coding sequence is TGTGCCAGCAGCTTTTCAACCGGGACAGGAGGGGACTATGGCTACACCTTC. Translated: CASSFSTGTGGDYGYTF.

V and J are TRBV6-1 and TRBJ1-4, with a possible D match to TRBD1 (5 bases). CDR1 and CDR2 (germline): MNHNS, SASEGT. V lost 7 bases and J 7 bases, leaving 16 bases between the germline ends. This CDR3 region has 14 residues. The CDR3 reads CASTDSLDREKLFF. The CDR3 coding sequence is TGTGCCAGCACTGACAGTCTAGACCGTGAAAAACTGTTTTTT.

V usage is TRBV5-1 and J usage is TRBJ2-7; TRBD1 aligns across 7 bases. V trimming: 0 bases; J trimming: 2 bases; junction bases outside the gene matches: 2. Germline V gives CDR1 SGHRS, CDR2 YFSETQ. The CDR3 contains 14 residues. The CDR3 DNA is TGCGCCAGCAGCTTGGACAGGGGCCCCTACGAGCAGTACTTC. Its protein is CASSLDRGPYEQYF.

The chain employs TRBV9 and TRBJ2-3; 9 bases are shared with TRBD2. V shed 3 bases, J shed 1 base, and the junction held 3 bases outside the gene matches. Germline lookup yields CDR1 SGDLS and CDR2 YYNGEE. The length of the CDR3 is 15 residues. CDR3: CASSASGGRTDTQYF. As DNA, the CDR3 is TGTGCCAGCAGCGCAAGCGGGGGGCGCACAGATACGCAGTATTTT.

This sequence joins TRBV20-1 and TRBJ2-7; the D gene is possibly TRBD1 (6 bases). Germline CDR1 and CDR2: DFQATT and SNEGSKA (reference sequence). This CDR3 is 11 amino acids long. V dropped 6 bases and J dropped 7 bases, with 13 bases sitting between them. Here the CDR3 reads CSARTVNEQYF. The CDR3 coding sequence is TGCAGTGCCAGGACAGTAAATGAGCAGTACTTC.

In its sample, this clone was seen once. V usage is TRBV19 and J usage is TRBJ2-5; 8 nucleotides agree with TRBD2. CDR1 is LNHDA and CDR2 is SQIVND in the germline V gene (reference sequence). The CDR3 consists of 16 residues. The junction had 10 bases not matched to a gene; V was cut back by 4 bases and J by 3 bases. The CDR3 nucleotides are TGTGCCAGTAGTACTCCCTTCCGGGGGGGCAAAGAGACCCAGTACTTC. Translating it yields CASSTPFRGGKETQYF.

The V and J genes are TRBV7-9 and TRBJ2-7; 7 positions agree with TRBD2. The CDR3 runs 18 residues. The germline V gene has CDR1 SEHNR and CDR2 FQNEAQ (reference sequence). Unmatched junction bases numbered 15, after V lost 1 base and J lost 3 bases. CDR3: CASSLEHGWRGRYYEQYF. Written as DNA, the CDR3 is TGTGCCAGCAGCTTAGAGCATGGGTGGCGGGGGAGATACTACGAGCAGTACTTC.

This rearrangement joins TRBV7-9 to TRBJ2-7, with D perhaps matching TRBD1 (5 bases). CDR3 size: 14 residues. The V gene's germline CDR1 is SEHNR and CDR2 FQNEAQ (reference sequence). Deletions cut 1 base from V and 9 bases from J, with 16 bases between. The CDR3 protein is CASSLESPGPGQYF. CDR3 DNA: TGTGCCAGCAGCTTAGAATCTCCAGGGCCTGGGCAGTACTTC.

This clone was observed a single time. The chain links TRBV7-2 to TRBJ1-2, with D possibly being TRBD1 (5 bases). CDR1 and CDR2 from the germline V gene are SGHTA and FQGNSA. V shed 2 bases and J shed 6 bases, with 19 bases lying between them. This CDR3 region has 16 residues. In DNA, the CDR3 is TGTGCCAGCAGCTTAACCCCCCCGAAAGGGGTCCATGGCTACACCTTC. The encoded protein is CASSLTPPKGVHGYTF.

The chain carries TRBV27 and TRBJ2-3; D perhaps matches TRBD2 (5 bases). Germline CDR1 MNHEY, CDR2 SMNVEV (reference sequence). V lost 10 bases, J lost 5 bases, and 10 bases lay in between. This CDR3 comprises 11 residues. The CDR3 bases are TGTGCCACGTCCCGGGGAGATACGCAGTATTTT. Amino acid sequence: CATSRGDTQYF.

The CDR3 DNA sequence: TGTGCCAGCAGTGAAAGCAGCGGGGGACCATACAATGAGCAGTTCTTC. It is translated as CASSESSGGPYNEQFF. V is TRBV25-1 and J is TRBJ2-1; TRBD2 aligns across 8 bases. The CDR3 consists of 16 residues. Germline CDR1 and CDR2: MGHDK and SYGVNS. J lost 4 bases, V lost 2 bases, and 7 bases had no gene match.

A note on this clone: The junction and the germline gene differ at one end; a read error may be behind it. V is TRBV7-7 and J is TRBJ1-4; TRBD1 matches 11 bases. Germline-derived CDR1 and CDR2 are SSHAT and FNYEAQ (reference sequence). The CDR3 is made up of 14 amino acids. CDR3 sequence: CASSSGQGVEKLFF. CDR3 in DNA: TGTGCTAGCAGCTCGGGACAGGGGGTCGAAAAACTGTTTTTT.

The rearrangement uses TRBV4-2 and TRBJ1-2; D uncertain. The CDR3 extends over 15 amino acids. Per germline, CDR1 LGHNA and CDR2 YNFKEQ. Trimming pared 3 bases from V and 4 bases from J, leaving 15 bases between. For the CDR3, the DNA is TGTGCCAGCAGCCACGCGGTCGCTACCGCCTATGGCTACACCTTC. Its translation is CASSHAVATAYGYTF.

The gene calls are TRBV2 and TRBJ2-3, with D unresolved. The CDR3 is 14 residues long. Trimming shortened V by 6 bases and J by 1 base, and 11 bases separated the two germline ends. CDR1 is SNHLY and CDR2 is FYNNEI in the germline V gene. The CDR3 DNA is TGTGCCAGCAGCCCCACGCGTGGCACAGATACGCAGTATTTT. Translation gives CASSPTRGTDTQYF.

This clone was recorded only once. Its ends do not fully match the called genes, so a read error is possible. The J gene is TRBJ2-7, the V gene TRBV5-4, with D possibly being TRBD2 (5 bases). The germline gives CDR1 SGHNT, CDR2 YYREEE (reference sequence). This CDR3 spans 10 amino acids. The CDR3 here is CASSSSGLIF. In DNA, the CDR3 is TGTGCCAGCAGCTCCTCGGGGTTGATCTTC.